Below, 23 T cell receptor beta chains from the same sample are listed, as sequenced in a study of TIL therapy for anti-PD-1-resistant metastatic lung cancer. Sequencing used immunoSEQ v3. Sequencing was performed with immunoSEQ multiplex PCR; in TCRdb, only in-frame clones are kept and a portion is missing. The repertoire consists of about 59,000 clones, with 73% occurring once and the leading ten covering around 1.9%. Time point given: pre-treatment sample, taken before nivolumab and TIL therapy. Source: blood, taken at baseline. The receptors stem from a person aged 25-80 years with non-small cell lung cancer.

The chain is built from TRBV28 and TRBJ1-3; D not resolved. V gave up 5 bases and J gave up 0 bases, with 14 bases separating them. There are 16 residues in the CDR3. Germline CDR1 reads MDHEN; CDR2 reads SYDVKM. The CDR3, as DNA: TGTGCCAGCAGTACCCCCGGGGAAAACTCTGGAAACACCATATATTTT. This encodes CASSTPGENSGNTIYF.

This clone was recorded once. The chain couples TRBV29-1 to TRBJ2-7; 9 bases match TRBD2. Trimming at V came to 7 bases and at J to 2 bases, leaving 6 bases not matched to a gene. Per germline, CDR1 SQVTM and CDR2 ANQGSEA. This CDR3 region has 13 residues. CDR3 amino acids: CSAAGGPPYEQYF. The CDR3, as DNA: TGCAGCGCCGCGGGGGGGCCCCCCTACGAGCAGTACTTC.

The V call is TRBV5-6, the J call TRBJ2-5; D is possibly TRBD2 (5 bases). From germline, CDR1 is SGHDT and CDR2 YYEEEE. Trimming cost V 4 bases and J 1 base, with 17 bases left between them. The CDR3 covers 16 residues. DNA for the CDR3: TGTGCCAGCAGCCAGCGTGGGGTGGGAGCCCAAGAGACCCAGTACTTC. Translated, it gives CASSQRGVGAQETQYF.

V and J are TRBV7-9 and TRBJ1-3, with a weak D call TRBD1 (6 bases). Germline-derived CDR1 and CDR2 are SEHNR and FQNEAQ (reference sequence). V was shortened by 4 bases and J by 5 bases, with 12 bases between the two germline ends. The CDR3 is made up of 14 amino acids. CDR3 loop: CASSSEGQRNTIYF. CDR3 coding DNA: TGTGCCAGCAGCTCAGAAGGACAGAGAAACACCATATATTTT.

This clone was observed a single time. The rearrangement links TRBV10-1 to TRBJ2-7; no definite D call. Germline V CDR1 and CDR2: WNHNN, SYGVQD (reference sequence). This CDR3 comprises 13 residues. Trimming left V 7 bases short and J 2 bases short, with 12 bases between. The CDR3 bases are TGCGCCAGCATTGCTGACTGTGCCTACGAGCAGTACTTC. Encoded protein: CASIADCAYEQYF.

The chain links TRBV29-1 to TRBJ1-3, with D perhaps TRBD1 (6 bases). Germline lookup yields CDR1 SQVTM and CDR2 ANQGSEA. This CDR3 has 13 amino acids. Trimming stripped 4 bases from V and 2 bases from J, with 9 bases between. CDR3 region: CSVARGPGNTIYF. CDR3 in DNA: TGCAGCGTTGCCAGGGGCCCTGGAAACACCATATATTTT.

The sample holds a few counts of this clone. The V and J genes are TRBV6-6 and TRBJ1-1, with unresolved D. The CDR3 has 15 amino acids. Trimming took 6 bases from V and 2 from J, leaving 16 bases between them. The germline V gene has CDR1 MNHNY and CDR2 SVGAGI (reference sequence). The CDR3 reads CASRRTTTANTEAFF. CDR3 coding DNA: TGTGCCAGCAGACGTACTACAACTGCCAACACTGAAGCTTTCTTT.

In its sample, this clone was seen once. J is TRBJ2-3 and V is TRBV7-6; D is uncertain. The ends were cut back, 6 bases at V and 3 bases at J, with 4 bases in the middle. Per germline, CDR1 SGHVS and CDR2 FNYEAQ. The CDR3 length is 11 residues. The CDR3: CASRWTDTQYF. The CDR3 DNA follows: TGTGCCAGCAGATGGACAGATACGCAGTATTTT.

The chain uses TRBV19 and TRBJ1-5, with 12 nucleotides matching TRBD1. The V gene's germline CDR1 is LNHDA and CDR2 SQIVND (reference sequence). CDR3 length equals 18 residues. The junction had 11 bases not matched to a gene; V was cut back by 7 bases and J by 1 base. CDR3 sequence: CASTLSGQGAISNQPQHF. CDR3 bases: TGTGCCAGTACCTTGTCGGGACAGGGGGCCATAAGCAATCAGCCCCAGCATTTT.

The table lists this clone with a count of one. The chain recombines TRBV5-6 with TRBJ2-5, with 8 bases identical to TRBD2. After removal of 3 bases from V and 5 bases from J, the junction contained 6 bases not matched to a gene. This CDR3 has 14 residues. Looked up from germline, CDR1 is SGHDT and CDR2 is YYEEEE. Written as DNA, the CDR3 is TGTGCCAGCAGCTCGGGACTAGGCGGGGAGACCCAGTACTTC. It specifies CASSSGLGGETQYF. The full variable domain, its missing parts supplied by reference TRBV5-6 and TRBJ2-5, is DAGVTQSPTHLIKTRGQQVTLRCSPKSGHDTVSWYQQALGQGPQFIFQYYEEEERQRGNFPDRFSGHQFPNYSSELNVNALLLGDSALYLCASSSGLGGETQYFGPGTRLLVL.

The V and J genes are TRBV5-4 and TRBJ2-3; D may be TRBD1 (7 bases). The V end was cut by 1 base, the J end by 3 bases, with 9 bases between. The CDR3 consists of 14 residues. Germline lookup yields CDR1 SGHNT and CDR2 YYREEE (reference sequence). The CDR3 spells CASSLSGGTDTQYF. For the CDR3, the DNA is TGTGCCAGCAGCTTGTCAGGGGGGACAGATACGCAGTATTTT.

This chain connects TRBV27 to TRBJ2-1, with 8 bases lining up with TRBD2. This CDR3 is built from 19 residues. Germline trimming cut 6 bases from V and 8 bases from J; bases unmatched to any gene: 24. Germline lookup yields CDR1 MNHEY and CDR2 SMNVEV (reference sequence). CDR3 residues: CASSPRSPLAGSRVDEQFF. The CDR3 nucleotides read TGTGCCAGCAGCCCTAGGTCCCCTTTAGCGGGAAGTAGGGTCGATGAGCAGTTCTTC.

V usage is TRBV5-1 and J usage is TRBJ1-1, with 7 positions matching TRBD1. Germline CDR1 SGHRS, CDR2 YFSETQ. Trimming took 4 bases from V and 1 from J; bases not matched to a gene: 7. The CDR3 covers 15 residues. DNA of the CDR3: TGCGCCAGCAGCCACACAGGGGCGACGAACACTGAAGCTTTCTTT. This codes for CASSHTGATNTEAFF. The whole variable domain, remainder taken from reference TRBV5-1 and TRBJ1-1, is KAGVTQTPRYLIKTRGQQVTLSCSPISGHRSVSWYQQTPGQGLQFLFEYFSETQRNKGNFPGRFSGRQFSNSRSEMNVSTLELGDSALYLCASSHTGATNTEAFFGQGTRLTVV.

A few counts support this clone. The J gene is TRBJ1-2, the V gene TRBV7-8; 8 bases line up with TRBD1. The CDR3 spans 13 residues. The V and J ends lost 2 bases and 4 bases, in that order; junction bases with no gene match: 0. In germline, CDR1 is SGHVS, CDR2 FQNEAQ. CDR3 bases: TGTGCCAGCAGCTTAACAGGGGGCTATGGCTACACCTTC. Its translation is CASSLTGGYGYTF.

The rearrangement links TRBV19 to TRBJ2-3, with D possibly matching TRBD2 (6 bases). The CDR3 length is 16 residues. The germline CDR1 and CDR2 sequences are LNHDA and SQIVND (reference sequence). V shed 5 bases and J shed 4 bases, with 19 bases lying between them. The CDR3: CASSPFGGEKADTQYF. The CDR3 DNA is TGTGCCAGTAGTCCCTTCGGGGGAGAAAAGGCAGATACGCAGTATTTT.

V gene TRBV10-3 combines with J gene TRBJ2-3; a weak D match, TRBD2 (6 bases). The CDR3 is 13 residues long. Looked up from germline, CDR1 is ENHRY and CDR2 is SYGVKD. The germline V and J ends were trimmed by 6 bases and 5 bases, with 12 bases remaining between them. The CDR3 protein is CAISLLGGDTQYF. CDR3 nucleotides: TGTGCCATCAGCCTCTTGGGGGGAGATACGCAGTATTTT.

This clone was counted between two and nine times. The chain employs TRBV6-5 and TRBJ1-2; D is ambiguous. Per the germline V gene, CDR1 is MNHEY and CDR2 is SVGAGI. The CDR3 covers 14 residues. Trimming stripped 0 bases from V and 1 base from J, with 6 bases between. The chain's CDR3 is CASSYSGSNYGYTF. CDR3 nucleotide sequence: TGTGCCAGCAGTTACTCAGGCAGTAACTATGGCTACACCTTC.

The chain combines TRBV11-2 with TRBJ2-3; 7 nucleotides match TRBD1. The CDR3 spans 16 residues. After removal of 1 base from V and 6 bases from J, the junction contained 10 bases not matched to a gene. The germline CDR1 and CDR2 sequences are SGHAT and FQNNGV. The CDR3 coding sequence is TGTGCCAGCAGCTTAGGGGCACAGGGGTCATGGGATACGCAGTATTTT. As protein: CASSLGAQGSWDTQYF.

The chain joins TRBV28 to TRBJ1-4; D might be TRBD1 (6 bases). V was trimmed by 2 bases and J by 0 bases, leaving 10 bases between them. The length of the CDR3 is 16 residues. The germline CDR1 and CDR2 sequences are MDHEN and SYDVKM. The DNA of the CDR3 is TGTGCCAGCAGTTTACAGGGGCGAGCAACTAATGAAAAACTGTTTTTT. Its protein is CASSLQGRATNEKLFF.

This clone was seen just once. V and J are TRBV27 and TRBJ2-6; TRBD1 agrees at 9 bases. Germline trimming cut 5 bases from V and 1 base from J; bases unmatched to any gene: 6. The V gene's germline CDR1 is MNHEY and CDR2 SMNVEV (reference sequence). The CDR3 is 17 residues long. This CDR3 is CASSPNRGRSGANVLTF. DNA for the CDR3: TGTGCCAGCAGTCCCAACAGGGGGCGGTCTGGGGCCAACGTCCTGACTTTC. The entire variable domain, with the rest obtained from reference TRBV27 and TRBJ2-6, is as follows: EAQVTQNPRYLITVTGKKLTVTCSQNMNHEYMSWYRQDPGLGLRQIYYSMNVEVTDKGDVPEGYKVSRKEKRNFPLILESPSPNQTSLYFCASSPNRGRSGANVLTFGAGSRLTVL.

This chain links TRBV7-9 with TRBJ2-1; D uncertain. The germline CDR1 and CDR2 sequences are SEHNR and FQNEAQ (reference sequence). Trimming removed 5 bases from V and 1 base from J, with 12 bases in between. The CDR3 has 15 residues. The CDR3 nucleotides read TGTGCCAGCAGCCCCCGCTGGGGTTCCTACAATGAGCAGTTCTTC. This encodes CASSPRWGSYNEQFF.

The J gene is TRBJ2-1, the V gene TRBV5-6; 7 bases fit TRBD2. J lost 4 bases, V lost 4 bases, and 8 bases had no gene match. Germline CDR1 and CDR2: SGHDT and YYEEEE. The CDR3 is made up of 15 amino acids. The CDR3 spells CASSQNRDYYNEQFF. The CDR3 coding sequence is TGTGCCAGCAGCCAGAACCGGGACTATTACAATGAGCAGTTCTTC.

This rearrangement joins TRBV5-5 to TRBJ1-2, with TRBD1 matching over 10 bases. With V trimmed by 5 bases and J by 4 bases, 11 bases remained unmatched. The CDR3 has 16 amino acids. Germline V gene data show CDR1 as SGHKS and CDR2 as YYEKEE (reference sequence). CDR3 sequence (DNA): TGTGCCAGCAGGCGACAGGGGGCGAGGGATGTCTATGGCTACACCTTC. Its protein product is CASRRQGARDVYGYTF.